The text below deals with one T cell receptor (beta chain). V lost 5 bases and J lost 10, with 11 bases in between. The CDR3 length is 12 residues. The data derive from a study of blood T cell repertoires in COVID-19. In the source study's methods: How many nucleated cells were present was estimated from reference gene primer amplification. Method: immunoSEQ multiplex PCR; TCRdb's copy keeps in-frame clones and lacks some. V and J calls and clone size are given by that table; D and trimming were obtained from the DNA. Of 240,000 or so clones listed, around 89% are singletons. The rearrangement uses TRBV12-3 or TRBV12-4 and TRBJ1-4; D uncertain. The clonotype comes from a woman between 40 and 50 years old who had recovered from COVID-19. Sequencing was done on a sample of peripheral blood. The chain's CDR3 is CASSPPTGKLFF. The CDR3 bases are TGTGCCAGCAGTCCCCCGACGGGAAAACTGTTTTTT.